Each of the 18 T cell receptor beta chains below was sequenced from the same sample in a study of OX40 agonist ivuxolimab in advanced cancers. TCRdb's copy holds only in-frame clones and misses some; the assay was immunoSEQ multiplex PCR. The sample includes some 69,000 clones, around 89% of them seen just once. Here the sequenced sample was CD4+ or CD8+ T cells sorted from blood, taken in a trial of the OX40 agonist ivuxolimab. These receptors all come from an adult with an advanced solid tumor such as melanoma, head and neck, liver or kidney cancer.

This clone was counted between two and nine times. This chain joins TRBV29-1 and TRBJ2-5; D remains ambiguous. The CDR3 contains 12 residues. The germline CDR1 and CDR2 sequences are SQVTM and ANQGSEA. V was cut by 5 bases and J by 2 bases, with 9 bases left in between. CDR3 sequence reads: CSVTAAQETQYF. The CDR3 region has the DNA TGCAGCGTTACGGCGGCACAAGAGACCCAGTACTTC.

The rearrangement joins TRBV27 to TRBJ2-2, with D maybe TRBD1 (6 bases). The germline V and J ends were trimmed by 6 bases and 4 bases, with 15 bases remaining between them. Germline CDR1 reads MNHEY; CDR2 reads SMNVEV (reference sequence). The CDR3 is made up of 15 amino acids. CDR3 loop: CASRRGGSTTGELFF. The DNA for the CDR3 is TGTGCCAGCAGACGAGGGGGATCTACCACCGGGGAGCTGTTTTTT.

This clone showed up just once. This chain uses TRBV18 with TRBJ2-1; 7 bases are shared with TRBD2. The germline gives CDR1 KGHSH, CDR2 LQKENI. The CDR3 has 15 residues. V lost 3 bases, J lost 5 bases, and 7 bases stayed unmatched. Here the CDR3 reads CASSPGGRGDNEQFF. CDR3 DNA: TGTGCCAGCTCACCGGGCGGGAGAGGCGACAATGAGCAGTTCTTC.

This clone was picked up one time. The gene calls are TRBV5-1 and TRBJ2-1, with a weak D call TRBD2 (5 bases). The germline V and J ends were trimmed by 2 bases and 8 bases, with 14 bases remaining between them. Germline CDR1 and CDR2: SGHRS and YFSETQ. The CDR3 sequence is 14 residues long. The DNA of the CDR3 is TGCGCCAGCAGCTTTCCGACTACTTACGATGAGCAGTTCTTC. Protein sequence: CASSFPTTYDEQFF. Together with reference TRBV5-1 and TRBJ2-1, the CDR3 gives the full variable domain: KAGVTQTPRYLIKTRGQQVTLSCSPISGHRSVSWYQQTPGQGLQFLFEYFSETQRNKGNFPGRFSGRQFSNSRSEMNVSTLELGDSALYLCASSFPTTYDEQFFGPGTRLTVL.

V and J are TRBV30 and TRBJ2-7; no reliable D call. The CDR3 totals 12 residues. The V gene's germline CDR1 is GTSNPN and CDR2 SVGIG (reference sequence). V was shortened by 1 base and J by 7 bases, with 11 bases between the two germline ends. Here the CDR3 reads CAWSASPREQYF. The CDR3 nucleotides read TGTGCCTGGAGTGCATCCCCGCGGGAGCAGTACTTC.

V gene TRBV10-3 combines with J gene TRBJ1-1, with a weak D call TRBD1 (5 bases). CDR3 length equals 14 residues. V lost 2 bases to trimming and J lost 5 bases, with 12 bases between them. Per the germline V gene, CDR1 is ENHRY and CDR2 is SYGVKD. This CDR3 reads CAISEMGQGTEAFF. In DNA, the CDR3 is TGTGCCATCAGTGAGATGGGGCAGGGTACTGAAGCTTTCTTT.

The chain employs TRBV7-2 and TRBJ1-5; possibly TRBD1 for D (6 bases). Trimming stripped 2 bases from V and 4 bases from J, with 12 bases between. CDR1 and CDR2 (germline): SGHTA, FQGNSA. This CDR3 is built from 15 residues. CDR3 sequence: CASSLLRGNNQPQHF. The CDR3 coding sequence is TGTGCCAGCAGCTTACTCAGGGGAAATAATCAGCCCCAGCATTTT.

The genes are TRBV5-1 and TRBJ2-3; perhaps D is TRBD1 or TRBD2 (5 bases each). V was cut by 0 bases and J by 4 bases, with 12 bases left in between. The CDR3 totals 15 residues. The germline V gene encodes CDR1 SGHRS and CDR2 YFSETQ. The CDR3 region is CASSLALGAADTQYF. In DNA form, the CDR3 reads TGCGCCAGCAGCTTGGCCCTCGGGGCTGCAGATACGCAGTATTTT.

In DNA form, the CDR3 reads TGTGCCAGCAGCCCCGACAGGGGTACCACAGATACGCAGTATTTT. This translates into CASSPDRGTTDTQYF. J is TRBJ2-3 and V is TRBV5-6; TRBD1 aligns across 8 bases. The CDR3 length is 15 residues. The germline gives CDR1 SGHDT, CDR2 YYEEEE. V was pared by 4 bases and J by 2 bases, with 6 bases of the junction left unmatched.

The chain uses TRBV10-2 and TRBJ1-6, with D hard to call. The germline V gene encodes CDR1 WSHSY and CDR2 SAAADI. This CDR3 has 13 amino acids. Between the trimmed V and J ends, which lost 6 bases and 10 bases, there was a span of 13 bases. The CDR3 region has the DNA TGCGCCAGCAGCCTCCCCACGTACTCACCCCTCCACTTT. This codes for CASSLPTYSPLHF.

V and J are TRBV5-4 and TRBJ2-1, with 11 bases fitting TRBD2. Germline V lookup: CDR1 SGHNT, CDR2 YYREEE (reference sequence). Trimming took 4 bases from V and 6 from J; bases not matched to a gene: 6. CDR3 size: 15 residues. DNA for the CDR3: TGTGCCAGCAGCCGCGGGACTAGCGGAGTCAATGAGCAGTTCTTC. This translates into CASSRGTSGVNEQFF.

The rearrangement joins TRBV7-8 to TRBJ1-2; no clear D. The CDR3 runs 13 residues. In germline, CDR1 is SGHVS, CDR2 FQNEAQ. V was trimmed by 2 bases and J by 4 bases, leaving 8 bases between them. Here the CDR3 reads CASSLLGGYGYTF. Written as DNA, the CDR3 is TGTGCCAGCAGCTTACTGGGAGGCTATGGCTACACCTTC.

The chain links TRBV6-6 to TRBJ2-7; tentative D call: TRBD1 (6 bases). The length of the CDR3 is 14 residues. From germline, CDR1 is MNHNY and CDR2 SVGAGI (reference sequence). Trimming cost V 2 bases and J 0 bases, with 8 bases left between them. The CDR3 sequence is CASSYLRGSYEQYF. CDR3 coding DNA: TGTGCCAGCAGTTACCTCAGGGGCTCCTACGAGCAGTACTTC.

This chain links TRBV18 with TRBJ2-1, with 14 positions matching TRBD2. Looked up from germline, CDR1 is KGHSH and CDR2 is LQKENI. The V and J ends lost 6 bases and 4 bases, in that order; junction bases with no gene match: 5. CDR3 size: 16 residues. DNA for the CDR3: TGTGCCAGCTCTCAGGGACTAGCGGGAGCTTACAATGAGCAGTTCTTC. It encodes CASSQGLAGAYNEQFF.

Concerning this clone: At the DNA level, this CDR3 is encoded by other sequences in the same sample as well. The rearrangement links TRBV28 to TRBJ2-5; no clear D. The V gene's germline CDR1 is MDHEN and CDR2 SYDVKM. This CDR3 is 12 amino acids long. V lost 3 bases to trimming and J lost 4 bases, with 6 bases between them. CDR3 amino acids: CASSLMRETQYF. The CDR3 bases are TGTGCCAGCAGTTTGATGCGAGAGACCCAGTACTTC.

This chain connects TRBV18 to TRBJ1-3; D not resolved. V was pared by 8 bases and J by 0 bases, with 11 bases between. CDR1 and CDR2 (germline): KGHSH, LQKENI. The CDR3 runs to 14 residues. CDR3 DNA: TGTGCCAGCCAGCCGCCGGGCTCTGGAAACACCATATATTTT. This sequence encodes CASQPPGSGNTIYF.

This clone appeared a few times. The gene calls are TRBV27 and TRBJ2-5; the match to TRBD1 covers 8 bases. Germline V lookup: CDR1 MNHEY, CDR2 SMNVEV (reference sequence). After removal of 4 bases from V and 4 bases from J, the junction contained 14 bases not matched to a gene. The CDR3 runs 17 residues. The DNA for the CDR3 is TGTGCCAGCAGTTCGGTCCCCCACCGGACAGGGAGAGAGACCCAGTACTTC. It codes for CASSSVPHRTGRETQYF.

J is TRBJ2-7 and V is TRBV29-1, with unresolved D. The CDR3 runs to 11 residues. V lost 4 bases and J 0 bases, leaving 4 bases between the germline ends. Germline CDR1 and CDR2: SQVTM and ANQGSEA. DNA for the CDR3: TGCAGCGTTGCTAGCTCCTACGAGCAGTACTTC. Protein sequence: CSVASSYEQYF.